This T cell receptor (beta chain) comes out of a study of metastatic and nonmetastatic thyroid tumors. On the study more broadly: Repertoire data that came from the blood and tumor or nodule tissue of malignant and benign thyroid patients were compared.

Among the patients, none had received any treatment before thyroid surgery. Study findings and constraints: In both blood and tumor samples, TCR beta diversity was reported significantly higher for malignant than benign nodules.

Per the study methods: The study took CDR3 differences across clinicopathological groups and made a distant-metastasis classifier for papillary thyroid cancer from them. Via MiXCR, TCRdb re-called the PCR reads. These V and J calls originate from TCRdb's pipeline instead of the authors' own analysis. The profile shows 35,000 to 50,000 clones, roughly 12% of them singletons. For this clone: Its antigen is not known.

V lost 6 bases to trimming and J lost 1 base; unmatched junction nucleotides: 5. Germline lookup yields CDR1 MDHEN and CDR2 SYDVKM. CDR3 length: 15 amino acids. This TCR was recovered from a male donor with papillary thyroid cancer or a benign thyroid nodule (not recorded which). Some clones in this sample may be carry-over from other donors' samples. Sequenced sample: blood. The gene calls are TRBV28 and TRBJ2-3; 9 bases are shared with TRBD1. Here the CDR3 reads CASSLTGGGTDTQYF. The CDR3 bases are TGTGCCAGCAGCCTGACAGGGGGGGGCACAGATACGCAGTATTTT.